A single sample is the source of the 25 T cell receptor beta chains below, sequenced in a study of blood T cell repertoires in COVID-19. The data were produced by immunoSEQ multiplex PCR, yet TCRdb's version contains in-frame clones alone and is incomplete. This repertoire shows roughly 130,000 clones, 80% found once; its top ten account for under 2.5%. Sequencing was done on a sample of peripheral blood. These receptors all come from a man aged 65-85 years with acute or convalescent COVID-19.

Here the CDR3 reads CASSPGLEYGYTF. CDR3 DNA: TGTGCCAGCAGTCCAGGGCTCGAGTATGGCTACACCTTC. The V call is TRBV2, the J call TRBJ1-2, with D perhaps TRBD1 (5 bases). Germline lookup yields CDR1 SNHLY and CDR2 FYNNEI. The CDR3 sequence is 13 residues long. V lost 5 bases, J lost 5 bases, and 12 bases lay in between.

The chain combines TRBV5-1 with TRBJ1-1; D possibly corresponds to TRBD1 (6 bases). V lost 0 bases, J lost 6 bases, and 12 bases lay in between. Germline CDR1 reads SGHRS; CDR2 reads YFSETQ. The CDR3 spans 14 residues. CDR3 protein: CASSLGTGRAEAFF. In DNA form, the CDR3 reads TGCGCCAGCAGCTTGGGTACAGGGAGGGCTGAAGCTTTCTTT.

V and J are TRBV5-1 and TRBJ2-2; D might be TRBD1 (5 bases). CDR3 length: 16 amino acids. Trimming stripped 0 bases from V and 2 bases from J, with 11 bases between. Looked up from germline, CDR1 is SGHRS and CDR2 is YFSETQ. DNA for the CDR3: TGCGCCAGCAGCTTGGTAGGGGCAGACAACACCGGGGAGCTGTTTTTT. Protein sequence: CASSLVGADNTGELFF.

The J gene is TRBJ2-1, the V gene TRBV6-5; 11 bases match TRBD2. The V gene's germline CDR1 is MNHEY and CDR2 SVGAGI. J lost 3 bases, V lost 6 bases, and 4 bases had no gene match. The CDR3 has 15 amino acids. The CDR3 sequence is CASRVAGGVYNEQFF. In DNA form, the CDR3 reads TGTGCCAGCAGGGTAGCGGGGGGGGTCTACAATGAGCAGTTCTTC.

This clone was picked up a small number of times. This rearrangement joins TRBV10-3 to TRBJ1-1; no firm D call. CDR3 length: 11 residues. Trimming cost V 6 bases and J 10 bases, with 12 bases left between them. Germline values: CDR1 ENHRY, CDR2 SYGVKD. For the CDR3, the DNA is TGTGCCATCAGGGATGGAGTAACAGCTTTCTTT. Residues: CAIRDGVTAFF.

This sequence joins TRBV5-4 and TRBJ2-3, with D perhaps matching TRBD2 (5 bases). The V gene's germline CDR1 is SGHNT and CDR2 YYREEE (reference sequence). The CDR3 runs to 14 residues. Trimming took 5 bases from V and 0 from J, leaving 10 bases between them. The CDR3 loop is CASRADTSTDTQYF. The CDR3 DNA is TGTGCCAGCAGAGCGGATACTAGCACAGATACGCAGTATTTT.

The V gene is TRBV5-1, the J gene TRBJ1-1; 10 nucleotides agree with TRBD1. CDR1 and CDR2 from the germline V gene are SGHRS and YFSETQ. The CDR3 spans 14 residues. With V trimmed by 2 bases and J by 7 bases, 5 bases remained unmatched. The CDR3 region has the DNA TGCGCCAGCAGCTTATTGACAGGGGGCATTGAAGCTTTCTTT. This encodes CASSLLTGGIEAFF. The full variable domain, its missing parts supplied by reference TRBV5-1 and TRBJ1-1, is KAGVTQTPRYLIKTRGQQVTLSCSPISGHRSVSWYQQTPGQGLQFLFEYFSETQRNKGNFPGRFSGRQFSNSRSEMNVSTLELGDSALYLCASSLLTGGIEAFFGQGTRLTVV.

The genes are TRBV7-6 and TRBJ2-3; TRBD2 aligns across 13 bases. CDR1 is SGHVS, CDR2 FNYEAQ, per germline. The V gene end was trimmed by 5 bases and the J gene end by 2 bases; junction bases not matched to a gene: 4. The CDR3 covers 16 residues. DNA of the CDR3: TGTGCCAGCAGCCGGACTAGCGGGGGCTTCACAGATACGCAGTATTTT. Protein product: CASSRTSGGFTDTQYF.

This chain links TRBV7-8 with TRBJ2-3; D is unresolved. This CDR3 is 15 amino acids long. In germline, CDR1 is SGHVS, CDR2 FQNEAQ. The V and J ends lost 1 base and 4 bases respectively, with 12 bases between them. The CDR3 DNA sequence: TGTGCCAGCAGCTTAGTGGGTAGCCCGGCAGATACGCAGTATTTT. Amino acids: CASSLVGSPADTQYF. The full variable domain, rest sourced from reference TRBV7-8 and TRBJ2-3, is GAGVSQSPRYKVAKRGQDVALRCDPISGHVSLFWYQQALGQGPEFLTYFQNEAQLDKSGLPSDRFFAERPEGSVSTLKIQRTQQEDSAVYLCASSLVGSPADTQYFGPGTRLTVL.

V is TRBV6-5 and J is TRBJ1-6, with D perhaps matching TRBD1 (5 bases). This CDR3 comprises 14 residues. Germline-derived CDR1 and CDR2 are MNHEY and SVGAGI. Between the trimmed V and J ends, which lost 6 bases and 7 bases, there was a span of 13 bases. As DNA, the CDR3 is TGTGCCAGCAGATTGGACACAAACAATTCACCCCTCCACTTT. Translating it yields CASRLDTNNSPLHF.

This clone has more than one count but fewer than ten. The V and J genes are TRBV6-1 and TRBJ2-2, with D maybe TRBD1 (6 bases). Germline CDR1 reads MNHNS; CDR2 reads SASEGT. Trimming took 3 bases from V and 7 from J, leaving 12 bases between them. The CDR3 is made up of 14 amino acids. CDR3 bases: TGTGCCAGCAGTGAGGTCAGGGGCAACGGGGAGCTGTTTTTT. Protein: CASSEVRGNGELFF.

This clone came up a few times. The DNA of the CDR3 is TGTGCCAGCAGCGGGGGCCAACCGAACACCGGGGAGCTGTTTTTT. Translating it yields CASSGGQPNTGELFF. The chain employs TRBV9 and TRBJ2-2; TRBD1 might be the D (5 bases). The CDR3 is 15 residues long. The ends were cut back, 3 bases at V and 0 bases at J, with 9 bases in the middle. The germline CDR1 and CDR2 sequences are SGDLS and YYNGEE.

This clone has only a few counts. The CDR3 protein is CASSLDARNYGYTF. The DNA of the CDR3 is TGCGCCAGCAGCTTGGATGCGAGAAACTATGGCTACACCTTC. The rearrangement joins TRBV5-1 to TRBJ1-2; no firm D call. V lost 0 bases and J 2 bases, leaving 8 bases between the germline ends. The length of the CDR3 is 14 residues. The V gene's germline CDR1 is SGHRS and CDR2 YFSETQ.

This sequence joins TRBV4-1 and TRBJ1-2; perhaps TRBD1 as D (6 bases). V was cut by 5 bases and J by 2 bases, with 15 bases left in between. This CDR3 is 15 amino acids long. Germline V gene lookup returns CDR1 MGHRA and CDR2 YSYEKL. This CDR3 reads CASSVGGAVNYGYTF. The CDR3 coding sequence is TGCGCCAGCAGCGTCGGGGGGGCCGTCAACTATGGCTACACCTTC.

The chain links TRBV5-4 to TRBJ1-4, with a tentative D call TRBD1 (5 bases). This CDR3 has 15 residues. The germline V gene has CDR1 SGHNT and CDR2 YYREEE (reference sequence). Deletions cut 0 bases from V and 1 base from J, with 7 bases between. The CDR3 nucleotides are TGTGCCAGCAGCTTGGGGGGGGGAACTAATGAAAAACTGTTTTTT. Translated, it gives CASSLGGGTNEKLFF.

The chain combines TRBV30 with TRBJ1-1; D gene unclear. Trimming shortened V by 5 bases and J by 1 base, and 14 bases separated the two germline ends. The CDR3 is made up of 14 amino acids. CDR1 GTSNPN and CDR2 SVGIG come from the germline V gene (reference sequence). The CDR3 sequence is CAWVYSTGNTEAFF. Here the CDR3 DNA reads TGTGCCTGGGTTTATTCGACGGGGAACACTGAAGCTTTCTTT.

The gene calls are TRBV24-1 and TRBJ2-5, with 10 nucleotides matching TRBD2. Germline V lookup: CDR1 KGHDR, CDR2 SFDVKD. Trimming removed 4 bases from V and 4 bases from J; junction bases left unmatched: 8. The CDR3 sequence is 16 residues long. CDR3 residues: CATSEGSGGAIETQYF. Here the CDR3 DNA reads TGTGCCACCAGTGAGGGGAGCGGGGGGGCCATAGAGACCCAGTACTTC.

The chain combines TRBV11-2 with TRBJ2-3, with 8 bases matching TRBD1. V shed 4 bases and J 1 base; nucleotides not matched to a gene: 10. This CDR3 is 17 amino acids long. Germline assignment: CDR1 SGHAT and CDR2 FQNNGV. The CDR3 region has the DNA TGTGCCAGCAGCTGGGATAGGGGGACAGGAGGCACAGATACGCAGTATTTT. Its translation: CASSWDRGTGGTDTQYF.

This chain uses TRBV18 with TRBJ2-1; D ambiguous. Germline V gives CDR1 KGHSH, CDR2 LQKENI. V lost 0 bases, J lost 7 bases, and 13 bases lay in between. This CDR3 is built from 15 residues. CDR3 nucleotides: TGTGCCAGCTCACCACCGGCCCACCTGAGGAATGAGCAGTTCTTC. Translating gives CASSPPAHLRNEQFF.

This clone was observed a handful of times. The chain links TRBV4-1 to TRBJ2-1; no firm D call. V was trimmed by 2 bases and J by 5 bases, leaving 10 bases between them. CDR1 is MGHRA, CDR2 YSYEKL, per germline. The CDR3 spans 14 residues. CDR3 protein: CASSQRVENNEQFF. Written as DNA, the CDR3 is TGCGCCAGCAGCCAACGGGTAGAGAACAATGAGCAGTTCTTC.

The chain uses TRBV4-1 and TRBJ1-2; maybe TRBD1 (6 bases). This CDR3 region has 14 residues. V shed 0 bases and J shed 2 bases, with 7 bases lying between them. CDR1 and CDR2 (germline): MGHRA, YSYEKL. CDR3 nucleotides: TGCGCCAGCAGCCAAGAGACAGGAAACTATGGCTACACCTTC. Translating it yields CASSQETGNYGYTF.

This clone was seen just once. Here the CDR3 DNA reads TGCGCCAGCAGGCAGGGGCTGAACACTGAAGCTTTCTTT. Translated: CASRQGLNTEAFF. The genes are TRBV5-1 and TRBJ1-1; tentative D call: TRBD1 (6 bases). The CDR3 runs to 13 residues. Deletions cut 5 bases from V and 0 bases from J, with 8 bases between. Per the germline V gene, CDR1 is SGHRS and CDR2 is YFSETQ.

The sample holds one count of this clone. J is TRBJ1-1 and V is TRBV19, with D perhaps matching TRBD1 (5 bases). V was clipped by 4 bases and J by 1 base, with 7 bases between them. The CDR3 length is 13 residues. CDR1 LNHDA and CDR2 SQIVND come from the germline V gene (reference sequence). CDR3 bases: TGTGCCAGTAGTAGGGGCCGGAACACTGAAGCTTTCTTT. Translating it yields CASSRGRNTEAFF.

The CDR3 DNA sequence: TGTGCCATCAAGCAGGGGGGTGGCACTGAAGCTTTCTTT. This codes for CAIKQGGGTEAFF. This chain joins TRBV10-3 and TRBJ1-1; 7 positions match TRBD1. V gave up 7 bases and J gave up 4 bases; unmatched junction bases: 6. Per germline, CDR1 ENHRY and CDR2 SYGVKD. The CDR3 length is 13 residues.

The genes are TRBV18 and TRBJ1-2, with 7 nucleotides matching TRBD1. V trimming: 3 bases; J trimming: 4 bases; junction bases outside the gene matches: 2. CDR1 KGHSH and CDR2 LQKENI come from the germline V gene. The CDR3 extends over 13 amino acids. CDR3 DNA: TGTGCCAGCTCACCGTCAGGGGGCTATGGCTACACCTTC. This translates into CASSPSGGYGYTF.